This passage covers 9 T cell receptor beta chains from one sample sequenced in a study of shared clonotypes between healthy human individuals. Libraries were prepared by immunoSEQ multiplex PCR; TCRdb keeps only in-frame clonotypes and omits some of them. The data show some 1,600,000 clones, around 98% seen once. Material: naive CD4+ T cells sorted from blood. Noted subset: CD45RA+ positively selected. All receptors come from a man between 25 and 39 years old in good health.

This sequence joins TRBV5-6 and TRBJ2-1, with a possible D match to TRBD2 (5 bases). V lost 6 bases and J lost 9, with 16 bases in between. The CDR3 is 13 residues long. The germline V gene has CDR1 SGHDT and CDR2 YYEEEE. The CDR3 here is CASTIQLEGEQFF. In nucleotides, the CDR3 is TGTGCCAGCACCATCCAATTAGAGGGTGAGCAGTTCTTC.

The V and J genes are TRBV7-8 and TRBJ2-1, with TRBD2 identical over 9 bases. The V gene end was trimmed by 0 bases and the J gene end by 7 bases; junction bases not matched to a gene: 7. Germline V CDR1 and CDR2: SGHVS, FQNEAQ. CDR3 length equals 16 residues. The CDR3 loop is CASSLASGSLGNEQFF. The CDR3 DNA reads TGTGCCAGCAGCTTAGCTAGCGGGAGTTTGGGGAATGAGCAGTTCTTC.

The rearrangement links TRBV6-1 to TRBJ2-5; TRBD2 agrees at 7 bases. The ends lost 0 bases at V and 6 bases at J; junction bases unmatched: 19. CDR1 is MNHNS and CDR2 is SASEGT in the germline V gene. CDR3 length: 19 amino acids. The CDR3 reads CASSEASHPGPGTKQTQYF. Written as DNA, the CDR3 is TGTGCCAGCAGTGAAGCGTCCCATCCGGGACCGGGGACTAAACAGACCCAGTACTTC.

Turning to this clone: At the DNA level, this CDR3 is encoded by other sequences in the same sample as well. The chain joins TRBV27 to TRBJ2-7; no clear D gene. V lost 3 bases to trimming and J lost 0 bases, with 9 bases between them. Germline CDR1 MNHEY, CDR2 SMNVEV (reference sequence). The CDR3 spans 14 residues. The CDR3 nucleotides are TGTGCCAGCAGTTTTACGTTGAGCTCCTACGAGCAGTACTTC. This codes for CASSFTLSSYEQYF.

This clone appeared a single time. CDR3 DNA sequence: TGTGCCAGCAGCCTAGATGACGCGACAGGAAACACCATATATTTT. Protein sequence: CASSLDDATGNTIYF. The chain has TRBV7-9 and TRBJ1-3, with unresolved D. Trimming shortened V by 5 bases and J by 4 bases, and 15 bases separated the two germline ends. Germline V gene data show CDR1 as SEHNR and CDR2 as FQNEAQ (reference sequence). The CDR3 spans 15 residues.

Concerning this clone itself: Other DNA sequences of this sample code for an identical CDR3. CDR3 sequence reads: CASSLGREGYEQYF. The DNA for the CDR3 is TGTGCCAGCAGCTTGGGGCGGGAGGGATACGAGCAGTACTTC. The chain is built from TRBV7-8 and TRBJ2-7; 9 nucleotides agree with TRBD2. Germline-derived CDR1 and CDR2 are SGHVS and FQNEAQ. Losses at the gene ends were 3 bases for V and 4 bases for J; bases not matched to a gene: 4. The CDR3 is made up of 14 amino acids. Using reference TRBV7-8 and TRBJ2-7 for the parts outside the CDR3, the full variable domain is GAGVSQSPRYKVAKRGQDVALRCDPISGHVSLFWYQQALGQGPEFLTYFQNEAQLDKSGLPSDRFFAERPEGSVSTLKIQRTQQEDSAVYLCASSLGREGYEQYFGPGTRLTVT.

The CDR3 region is CASSQGLGSLYGYTF. The CDR3 bases are TGCGCCAGCAGCCAAGGTCTCGGGTCCCTTTATGGCTACACCTTC. The gene calls are TRBV4-3 and TRBJ1-2; D is ambiguous. The germline CDR1 and CDR2 sequences are LGHNA and YSLEER. Trimming removed 1 base at V and 5 bases at J, with 14 bases between. The CDR3 sequence is 15 residues long.

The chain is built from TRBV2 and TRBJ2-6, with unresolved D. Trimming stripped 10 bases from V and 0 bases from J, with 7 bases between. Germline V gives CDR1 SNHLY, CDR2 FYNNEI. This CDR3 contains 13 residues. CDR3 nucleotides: TGTGCCACCGCCGCCTCTGGGGCCAACGTCCTGACTTTC. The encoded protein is CATAASGANVLTF.

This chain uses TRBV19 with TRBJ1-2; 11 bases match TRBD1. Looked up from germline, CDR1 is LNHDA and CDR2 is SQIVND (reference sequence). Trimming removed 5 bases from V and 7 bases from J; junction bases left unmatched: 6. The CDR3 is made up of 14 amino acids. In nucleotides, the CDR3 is TGTGCCAGTAGTTCACCGGGACAGGGGGTTGGCTACACCTTC. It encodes CASSSPGQGVGYTF.